The 11 T cell receptor beta chains listed next were all sequenced from one sample in a study of post-analysis software for immune sequencing data. Unique molecular identifiers featured in each of the TCR beta cDNA libraries. MiXCR was run by TCRdb on the PCR reads, yielding one entry per CDR3 protein. Of 150,000 or so distinct CDR3 sequences detected, roughly 40% appear once; the ten largest clones hold around 30%. The input for sequencing was blood, taken after autologous hematopoietic stem cell transplantation. The receptors were gathered from a girl between 10 and 17 years old with multiple sclerosis.

The V and J genes are TRBV5-1 and TRBJ2-7; 8 bases are shared with TRBD1. The germline CDR1 and CDR2 sequences are SGHRS and YFSETQ. V trimming: 0 bases; J trimming: 6 bases; junction bases outside the gene matches: 11. The CDR3 consists of 16 residues. DNA for the CDR3: TGCGCCAGCAGCTTGGCCACCTCAGGGGGCAAGTTCGAGCAGTACTTC. Translated: CASSLATSGGKFEQYF.

This clonotype was recorded a few times. The chain links TRBV20-1 to TRBJ2-1, with TRBD2 matching over 14 bases. V gave up 5 bases and J gave up 13 bases; unmatched junction bases: 4. The CDR3 has 12 residues. Per the germline V gene, CDR1 is DFQATT and CDR2 is SNEGSKA (reference sequence). CDR3 loop: CSAGTSGRIQFF. The CDR3 region has the DNA TGCAGTGCTGGGACTAGCGGGAGAATACAGTTCTTC.

The rearrangement joins TRBV7-2 to TRBJ2-1, with D possibly being TRBD2 (7 bases). This CDR3 is 17 amino acids long. CDR1 and CDR2 (germline): SGHTA, FQGNSA. V lost 3 bases and J lost 5, with 20 bases in between. This chain's CDR3 is CASSLGGRGAGDNEQFF. DNA for the CDR3: TGTGCCAGCAGCTTGGGGGGACGGGGGGCCGGGGACAATGAGCAGTTCTTC.

For the CDR3, the DNA is TGTGCCAGCAGCCAAGGGGGCGTGGCATTCTCTGGGGCCAACGTCCTGACTTTC. As protein: CASSQGGVAFSGANVLTF. The chain employs TRBV4-2 and TRBJ2-6; a possible D gene is TRBD1 (5 bases). There are 18 residues in the CDR3. Per the germline V gene, CDR1 is LGHNA and CDR2 is YNFKEQ. V was clipped by 1 base and J by 0 bases, with 13 bases between them.

This clonotype was seen a few times. The CDR3 reads CASRPPGQGGPDTQYF. The CDR3 DNA sequence: TGTGCCAGCAGACCACCGGGACAGGGAGGACCAGATACGCAGTATTTT. This rearrangement joins TRBV12-3 or TRBV12-4 to TRBJ2-3; TRBD1 agrees at 9 bases. The CDR3 has 16 residues. V lost 6 bases to trimming and J lost 4 bases; unmatched junction nucleotides: 11.

The chain joins TRBV14 to TRBJ2-1, with D uncertain. The CDR3 contains 16 residues. V was pared by 3 bases and J by 0 bases, with 12 bases between. Germline V gene sequence: CDR1 SGHDN, CDR2 FVKESK. The CDR3 sequence: CASSHRAPGSYNEQFF. CDR3 nucleotide sequence: TGTGCCAGCAGCCATCGGGCCCCGGGCTCCTACAATGAGCAGTTCTTC.

The chain combines TRBV20-1 with TRBJ1-1; D possibly corresponds to TRBD1 (5 bases). Germline V lookup: CDR1 DFQATT, CDR2 SNEGSKA (reference sequence). V was pared by 6 bases and J by 5 bases, with 22 bases between. CDR3 length: 15 residues. CDR3 sequence reads: CSANGRDVRMTEAFF. CDR3 DNA sequence: TGCAGTGCCAATGGTCGGGACGTTCGGATGACTGAAGCTTTCTTT.

This clonotype was observed a few times. This rearrangement joins TRBV6-5 to TRBJ2-1; D not certain. The CDR3 length is 15 residues. Germline-derived CDR1 and CDR2 are MNHEY and SVGAGI. Trimming took 2 bases from V and 5 from J, leaving 13 bases between them. CDR3 sequence (DNA): TGTGCCAGCAGTTACGTCGCTGCCGGCCACAATGAGCAGTTCTTC. Translation: CASSYVAAGHNEQFF.

In its sample, this clonotype was seen a few times. The chain combines TRBV5-5 with TRBJ1-2; D remains unclear. Trimming took off 0 bases at V and 9 bases at J, with 12 bases between the two ends. CDR1 is SGHKS and CDR2 is YYEKEE in the germline V gene (reference sequence). This CDR3 has 13 residues. CDR3 coding DNA: TGTGCCAGCAGCTTGGAGGATAGGAGGAGCTACACCTTC. It translates to CASSLEDRRSYTF.

The chain is built from TRBV20-1 and TRBJ1-5; D call uncertain. V lost 3 bases, J lost 2 bases, and 14 bases lay in between. CDR3 length: 15 residues. CDR1 DFQATT and CDR2 SNEGSKA come from the germline V gene (reference sequence). CDR3 in amino acids: CSARLGLGGNQPQHF. In DNA form, the CDR3 reads TGCAGTGCTAGGCTCGGACTGGGAGGCAATCAGCCCCAGCATTTT.

This clonotype was observed a few times. V is TRBV3-1 and J is TRBJ2-1; no firm D call. CDR1 and CDR2 (germline): LGHDT, YNNKEL (reference sequence). V lost 3 bases and J lost 10, with 10 bases in between. This CDR3 has 12 residues. The CDR3 loop is CASSHVSSEQFF. CDR3 coding DNA: TGTGCCAGCAGCCACGTAAGCTCCGAGCAGTTCTTC.